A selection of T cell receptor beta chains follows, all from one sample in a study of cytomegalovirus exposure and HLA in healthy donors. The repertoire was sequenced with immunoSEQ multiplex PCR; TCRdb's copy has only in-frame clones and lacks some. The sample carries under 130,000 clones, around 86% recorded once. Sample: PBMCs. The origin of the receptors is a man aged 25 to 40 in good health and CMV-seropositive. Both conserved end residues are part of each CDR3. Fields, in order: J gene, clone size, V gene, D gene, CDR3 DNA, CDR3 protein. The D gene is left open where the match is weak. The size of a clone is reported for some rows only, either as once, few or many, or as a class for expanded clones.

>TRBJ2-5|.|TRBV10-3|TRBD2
TGTGCCATCAGTGAGTCGAAGGCTAGCGGGGGGAACCAAGAGACCCAGTACTTC
CAISESKASGGNQETQYF
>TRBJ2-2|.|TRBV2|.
TGTGCCAGCAGTTTGCGCGGGGCAAACACCGGGGAGCTGTTTTTT
CASSLRGANTGELFF
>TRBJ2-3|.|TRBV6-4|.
TGTGCCAGCAGTGAGGGGGGGGCCTCAGATACGCAGTATTTT
CASSEGGASDTQYF
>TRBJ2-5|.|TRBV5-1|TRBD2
TGCGCCAGCAGCTTGGCCTCTACTAGTGGGGGGGGAGAGACCCAGTACTTC
CASSLASTSGGGETQYF
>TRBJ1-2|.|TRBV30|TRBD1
TGTGCCTGGAGGGACAGGGGGGACTATGGCTACACCTTC
CAWRDRGDYGYTF
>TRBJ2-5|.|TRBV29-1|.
TGCAGCGAAAATACCGGGACTGTAAACCAAGAGACCCAGTACTTC
CSENTGTVNQETQYF
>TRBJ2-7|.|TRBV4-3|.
TGCGCCAGCAGCCAAGGCAGGGCCGACGACGAGCAGTACTTC
CASSQGRADDEQYF
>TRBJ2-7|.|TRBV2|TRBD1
TGTGCCAGCAGTGATCCAGGGGGCCTAAATGACGAGCAGTACTTC
CASSDPGGLNDEQYF
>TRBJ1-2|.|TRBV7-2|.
TGTGCCAGCAGCTTAGACACTAACTATGGCTACACCTTC
CASSLDTNYGYTF
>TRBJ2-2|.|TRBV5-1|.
TGCGCCAGCAGCCCCAGGACAGCGAACACCGGGGAGCTGTTTTTT
CASSPRTANTGELFF
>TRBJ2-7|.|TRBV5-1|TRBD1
TGCGCCAGCAGCTTCCGACAGGGGGCTAGTCGCGAGCAGTACTTC
CASSFRQGASREQYF
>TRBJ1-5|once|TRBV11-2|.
TGTGCCAGCAGCTTAGGGTCGGGAAGGCAGCCCCAGCATTTT
CASSLGSGRQPQHF
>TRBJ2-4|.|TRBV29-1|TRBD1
TGCAGCGTTAAACAGGGGTCGGACATTCAGTACTTC
CSVKQGSDIQYF
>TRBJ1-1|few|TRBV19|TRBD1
TGTGCCAGTAGGTTCTCCGGGACAGGCCTCTCTGAAGCTTTCTTT
CASRFSGTGLSEAFF
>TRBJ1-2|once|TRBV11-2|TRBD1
TGTGCCAGCAGCTTCCCGGGGACAGGATTGAGTGGCTACACCTTC
CASSFPGTGLSGYTF
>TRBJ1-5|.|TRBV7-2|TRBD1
TGTGCCAGCAGCGTTCAGGGGGTAGGGTCCCAGCATTTT
CASSVQGVGSQHF
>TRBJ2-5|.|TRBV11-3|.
TGTGCCAGCAGCTCCGGTCGGAGCCAAGAGACCCAGTACTTC
CASSSGRSQETQYF
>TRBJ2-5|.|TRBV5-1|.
TGCGCCAGCAGCTTGGGCGGAAAAGAGACCCAGTACTTC
CASSLGGKETQYF
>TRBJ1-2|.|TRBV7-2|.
TGTGCCAGCACCCCGAAGGAGGGCTACACCTTC
CASTPKEGYTF
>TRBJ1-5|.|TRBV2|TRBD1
TGTGCCAGCTCAAAGGACAGGGGGCCTCAGCCCCAGCATTTT
CASSKDRGPQPQHF
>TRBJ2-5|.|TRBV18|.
TGTGCCAGCTCTACCGGAGGGAAGGAGACCCAGTACTTC
CASSTGGKETQYF
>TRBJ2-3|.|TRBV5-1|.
TGCGCCAGCAGCTCCAGGTTCACTAGCACAGATACGCAGTATTTT
CASSSRFTSTDTQYF
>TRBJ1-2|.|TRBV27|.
TGTGCCAGCAGTTTATTAGGACGGGGGAAGCATTCTAACTATGGCTACACCTTC
CASSLLGRGKHSNYGYTF
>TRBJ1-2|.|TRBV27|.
TGTGCCAGCAGCACAAGGGACACTGAAATCTATGGCTACACCTTC
CASSTRDTEIYGYTF
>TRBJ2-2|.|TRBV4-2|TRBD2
TGTGCCAGCAGCCAAGATCCAGCGGGGGACCCAAACACCGGGGAGCTGTTTTTT
CASSQDPAGDPNTGELFF
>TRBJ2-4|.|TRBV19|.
TGTGCCAGTAGTATAAGGGGAGGAGGGGGCGAAAACATTCAGTACTTC
CASSIRGGGGENIQYF
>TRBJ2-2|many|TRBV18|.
TGTGCCAGCTCACAGGAGTTGAACACCGGGGAGCTGTTTTTT
CASSQELNTGELFF
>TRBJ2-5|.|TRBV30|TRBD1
TGTGCCTGGATAAAGGGGGCAGGAGAGACCCAGTACTTC
CAWIKGAGETQYF
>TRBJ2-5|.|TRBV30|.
TGTGCCTGGAGCCTACTCAGGCGCCAAGAGACCCAGTACTTC
CAWSLLRRQETQYF
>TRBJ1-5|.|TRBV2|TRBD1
TGTGCCAGCAGCCTACTCGACAGGGGCAATCAGCCCCAGCATTTT
CASSLLDRGNQPQHF
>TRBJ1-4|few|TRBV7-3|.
TGTGCCAGCAGCCTCACTGCAACTAATGAAAAACTGTTTTTT
CASSLTATNEKLFF
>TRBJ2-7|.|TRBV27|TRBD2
TGTGCCAGCAGTCCGTCGGGGAGGGGCGCTTTCTACGAGCAGTACTTC
CASSPSGRGAFYEQYF
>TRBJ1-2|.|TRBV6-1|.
TGTGCCAGCAGTGAGAGGGAACAGGGCGGGTATGGCTACACCTTC
CASSEREQGGYGYTF
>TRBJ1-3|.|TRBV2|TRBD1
TGTGCCAGCAGCCCGGGACAGGGGAGAAACACCATATATTTT
CASSPGQGRNTIYF
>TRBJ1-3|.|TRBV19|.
TGTGCCAGTAGGTACAGGGAATCAGGAAACACCATATATTTT
CASRYRESGNTIYF
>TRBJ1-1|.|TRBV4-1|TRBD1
TGCGCCAGCAGCCAGGACAGGGGCACTGAAGCTTTCTTT
CASSQDRGTEAFF
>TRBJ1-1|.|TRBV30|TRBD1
TGTGCCTGGGGCCCGACTTGGAAAACCGGGACAGACACTGAAGCTTTCTTT
CAWGPTWKTGTDTEAFF
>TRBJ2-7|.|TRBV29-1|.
TGCAGCGTTGAAGGAGGACAGAACTACGAGCAGTACTTC
CSVEGGQNYEQYF
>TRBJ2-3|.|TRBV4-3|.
TGCGCCAGCAGCCAAGAAATGGAGGGAGGTACGCAGTATTTT
CASSQEMEGGTQYF
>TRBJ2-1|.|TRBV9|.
TGTGCCAGCAGCGTTTCAGGTGAGCAGTTCTTC
CASSVSGEQFF
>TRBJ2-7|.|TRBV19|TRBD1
TGTGCCAGTAGTATAATGGCAGGGGGCGAGCAGTACTTC
CASSIMAGGEQYF
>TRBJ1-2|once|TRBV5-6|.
TGTGCCAGCAGCTTGCGACCAGGGGAGGGGGATGGCTACACCTTC
CASSLRPGEGDGYTF
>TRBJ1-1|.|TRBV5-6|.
TGTGCCAGCGCTACTAGCGGGCTGACTGAAGCTTTCTTT
CASATSGLTEAFF
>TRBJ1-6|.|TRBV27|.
TGTGCCAGCAGTTTATCGGGCTCTCAAAGCTCCTATAATTCACCCCTCCACTTT
CASSLSGSQSSYNSPLHF
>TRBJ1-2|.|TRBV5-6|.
TGTGCCAGCAGCTTCCGAGGCCCACAGGGATCGGGGTATGGCTACACCTTC
CASSFRGPQGSGYGYTF
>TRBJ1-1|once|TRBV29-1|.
TGCAGCGTTGAGGCAAGAATGAACACTGAAGCTTTCTTT
CSVEARMNTEAFF
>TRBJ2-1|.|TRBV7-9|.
TGTGCCAGCGCTTACCTTCGCGAAGATGAGCAGTTCTTC
CASAYLREDEQFF
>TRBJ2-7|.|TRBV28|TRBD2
TGTGCCAGCACGCTTAGCGGGAGCGGGGAGCAGTACTTC
CASTLSGSGEQYF
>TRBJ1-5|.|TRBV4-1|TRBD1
TGCGCCAGCAGCCGCCTTACAGGGGGCGAAGGTCAGCCCCAGCATTTT
CASSRLTGGEGQPQHF
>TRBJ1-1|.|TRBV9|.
TGTGCCAGCAGCGTTGGGCAGTTCATGAACACTGAAGCTTTCTTT
CASSVGQFMNTEAFF
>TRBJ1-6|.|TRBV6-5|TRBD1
TGTGCCAGCAGGGGGACAGATAATTCACCCCTCCACTTT
CASRGTDNSPLHF
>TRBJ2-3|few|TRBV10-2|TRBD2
TGCGCCAGCAGTGACGGCGGGGGGTACACAGATACGCAGTATTTT
CASSDGGGYTDTQYF
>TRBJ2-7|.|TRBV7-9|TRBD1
TGTGCCAGCAGCTTAGTGACAGGGCGCTCCTACGAGCAGTACTTC
CASSLVTGRSYEQYF
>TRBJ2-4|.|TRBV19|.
TGTGCCAGTATGAAGTGGGGAGACATTCAGTACTTC
CASMKWGDIQYF
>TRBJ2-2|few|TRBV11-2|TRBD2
TGTGCCAGCAGCTTAGGACTAGCGGGGGGGCCCGGCGGGGAGCTGTTTTTT
CASSLGLAGGPGGELFF